These T cell receptor beta chains were read from a single sample in a study of T-cell memory formation after mild COVID-19. TCRdb redid the calling of the 5' RACE reads with MiXCR, one entry per CDR3 protein. The sample has around 470,000 distinct CDR3 sequences; 15% to 25% are singletons. The specimen sequenced was PBMCs or a T cell subset sorted from them (not recorded which). The receptors stem from an adult woman who had mild COVID-19 (a few samples of this study predate the infection). Cell type and time point are not known. The CDR3 runs from the conserved cysteine through the conserved F or W. A D gene is named only where the DNA matches it firmly. Rows may omit the clone size; those that give it use once, few, many or a size class.

abundance | j_gene | d_gene | v_gene | CDR3nt | CDR3aa
NA | TRBJ2-5 | NA | TRBV20-1 | TGCAGTGCCCTCGCACAACAAGCGACCCAGTACTTC | CSALAQQATQYF
many | TRBJ2-1 | NA | TRBV27 | TGTGCCAGCAGTACCGCTCTCAAGCCCCCTTACAATGAGCAGTTCTTC | CASSTALKPPYNEQFF
few | TRBJ1-5 | TRBD1 | TRBV5-1 | TGCGCCAGCAGCGTGGGACAGGGTAGGCAGCCCCAGCATTTT | CASSVGQGRQPQHF
NA | TRBJ2-7 | TRBD2 | TRBV18 | TGTGCCAGCTCACCGGGGGGGGACCTCGAGCAGTACTTC | CASSPGGDLEQYF
few | TRBJ2-7 | NA | TRBV5-1 | TGCGCCAGCAGCTTGGAAGGATCCTTCGGGAGAGAGCAGTACTTC | CASSLEGSFGREQYF
few | TRBJ2-5 | NA | TRBV7-2 | TGTGCCAGCAGCTTAGCCCTCTCTGTTGATTCAACGCGAGGGACCCAGTACTTC | CASSLALSVDSTRGTQYF
once | TRBJ2-7 | NA | TRBV29-1 | TGCAGCGTTCCGGGCCCGAGCTCCTACGAGCAGTACTTC | CSVPGPSSYEQYF
few | TRBJ2-7 | TRBD1 | TRBV6-2/TRBV6-3 | TGTGCCAGCCGAAAAAGACAGGGACGGGCGGAGCGCTACGAGCAGTACTTC | CASRKRQGRAERYEQYF
few | TRBJ2-7 | NA | TRBV10-3 | TGTGCCATCAGTGATGTTGAGGACAGCGGCTACGAGCAGTACTTC | CAISDVEDSGYEQYF
NA | TRBJ1-3 | NA | TRBV12-3/TRBV12-4 | TGTGCCAGCAGTTCGCAGGGTTACGGAAACACCATATATTTT | CASSSQGYGNTIYF
few | TRBJ1-4 | TRBD1 | TRBV7-9 | TGTGCCAGCAGCTTAGCCAGCGTGGGACAGGGTTCCAATGAAAAACTGTTTTTT | CASSLASVGQGSNEKLFF
many | TRBJ1-1 | NA | TRBV2 | TGTGCCAGCACCGGGGACCCGGGATCGACTGAAGCTTTCTTT | CASTGDPGSTEAFF
few | TRBJ2-4 | TRBD1 | TRBV6-2/TRBV6-3 | TGTGCCAGCAGTTACTCTGGGACAGGGGAGAGCATTCAGTACTTC | CASSYSGTGESIQYF
NA | TRBJ2-1 | TRBD2 | TRBV11-3 | TGTGCCAGCAGCTTACTAGCGGGAGGGCTCGGCAATGAGCAGTTCTTC | CASSLLAGGLGNEQFF
few | TRBJ2-7 | TRBD1 | TRBV5-1 | TGCGCCAGCAGCCCAGGGGGCGTGGATGTCTACGAGCAGTACTTC | CASSPGGVDVYEQYF
NA | TRBJ2-5 | TRBD1 | TRBV5-1 | TGCGCCAGCAGCTCCCCGGGACAGGGGGGGCAGACCCAGTACTTC | CASSSPGQGGQTQYF
NA | TRBJ2-7 | TRBD2 | TRBV2 | TGTGCCAGCAGTGTGGGACTAGCGGTGGGGGAGCAGTACTTC | CASSVGLAVGEQYF
NA | TRBJ2-1 | NA | TRBV7-2 | TGTGCCAGCAGCTTAGCAGGCGGGGTTGTTGAGCAGTTCTTC | CASSLAGGVVEQFF
few | TRBJ2-7 | NA | TRBV7-8 | TGTGCCAGCAGACCCAAGGGGGGTTCCTACGAGCAGTACTTC | CASRPKGGSYEQYF
few | TRBJ2-2 | TRBD2 | TRBV6-2/TRBV6-3 | TGTGCCAGCAGTTACGGGGGACTAGTCACCGGGGAGCTGTTTTTT | CASSYGGLVTGELFF
NA | TRBJ1-5 | NA | TRBV15 | TGTGCCACCAGCAGACGTCCCGGAGGGGATCAGCCCCAGCATTTT | CATSRRPGGDQPQHF
few | TRBJ1-1 | NA | TRBV12-3/TRBV12-4 | TGTGCCAGCAGTTTAGGGTCCAAGGTGGTTGAAGCTTTCTTT | CASSLGSKVVEAFF
few | TRBJ2-3 | TRBD1 | TRBV18 | TGTGCCAGCCCACCCGGGACAGAGCAGTATTTT | CASPPGTEQYF
NA | TRBJ2-4 | TRBD2 | TRBV30 | TGTGCCTGGAGTGGCAGGACTAGCGGGGGTAACATTCAGTACTTC | CAWSGRTSGGNIQYF
many | TRBJ2-3 | NA | TRBV19 | TGTGCCAGTAGCGCACCCGGGAGCCCCACAGATACGCAGTATTTT | CASSAPGSPTDTQYF
few | TRBJ2-2 | TRBD1 | TRBV5-1 | TGCGCCAGCAGCTTGGCCCGACAGGGGAAGACCGGGGAGCTGTTTTTT | CASSLARQGKTGELFF
NA | TRBJ2-7 | TRBD1 | TRBV11-2 | TGTGCCAGCAGCTCGCACCAACAAACAGGGGCCTACGAGCAGTACTTC | CASSSHQQTGAYEQYF
few | TRBJ2-7 | NA | TRBV29-1 | TGCAGCGTTTCGGGACCCGTCTCCTACGAGCAGTACTTC | CSVSGPVSYEQYF
NA | TRBJ1-1 | NA | TRBV7-8 | TGTGCCAGCAGCCCCGCCAGATGGGGAGCTGAAGCTTTCTTT | CASSPARWGAEAFF
few | TRBJ2-3 | TRBD2 | TRBV30 | TGTGCCTGGAGTGCCCGCCTTAGCGGGAGGGTCACAGATACGCAGTATTTT | CAWSARLSGRVTDTQYF
NA | TRBJ2-7 | TRBD1 | TRBV7-9 | TGTGCCAGCAGCGGAGACAGGGGACCTAATTCCTACGAGCAGTACTTC | CASSGDRGPNSYEQYF
NA | TRBJ2-7 | TRBD1 | TRBV4-1 | TGCGCCAGCAGCCATGCTGGGACAGGGTGGGCCTCCGAGCAGTACTTC | CASSHAGTGWASEQYF
NA | TRBJ2-1 | TRBD2 | TRBV7-2 | TGTGCCAGCAGACGAGCGGGGGGGATGTTTAATGAGCAGTTCTTC | CASRRAGGMFNEQFF
few | TRBJ1-2 | NA | TRBV7-9 | TGTGCCAGCAGCCAAACAGAACACTATGGCTACACCTTC | CASSQTEHYGYTF
once | TRBJ2-1 | TRBD1 | TRBV30 | TGTGCCTGGAATAAAGGACAGGGAGTCGAGCAGTTCTTC | CAWNKGQGVEQFF
few | TRBJ2-3 | NA | TRBV7-9 | TGTGCCAGCAGCTTGCCTTGGGATAGCGGTCCTAGCACAGATACGCAGTATTTT | CASSLPWDSGPSTDTQYF
NA | TRBJ1-2 | TRBD1 | TRBV14 | TGTGCCAGCAGCCATGGGACAGGGAGGTATCCTAACTATGGCTACACCTTC | CASSHGTGRYPNYGYTF
NA | TRBJ2-5 | TRBD1 | TRBV12-3/TRBV12-4 | TGTGCCAGCAGTCCTGAGACAGGGTTTTCAGGGACCCAGTACTTC | CASSPETGFSGTQYF
once | TRBJ2-3 | NA | TRBV4-2 | TGTGCCAGCAGCCAAGAAGGGGTCGTGGATACGCAGTATTTT | CASSQEGVVDTQYF
few | TRBJ2-7 | TRBD2 | TRBV5-6 | TGTGCCAGCAGCTGGGGGGGGTCCGACGAGCAGTACTTC | CASSWGGSDEQYF
NA | TRBJ2-5 | TRBD2 | TRBV9 | TGTGCCAGCAGCGTAGGCGGTAGCGGGAACCAAGAGACCCAGTACTTC | CASSVGGSGNQETQYF
NA | TRBJ2-2 | NA | TRBV7-6 | TGTGCCAGCAGCTCCTCCGGGATAGAGGGCACCGGGGAGCTGTTTTTT | CASSSSGIEGTGELFF
NA | TRBJ2-2 | TRBD1 | TRBV5-1 | TGCGCCAGCAGCCCACAGGGGGACGGGGAGCTGTTTTTT | CASSPQGDGELFF
once | TRBJ1-5 | TRBD1 | TRBV18 | TGTGCCAGCTCACACTCCCCGCTTGGACAGGGGGCCTCAGGCGGTCAGCCCCAGCATTTT | CASSHSPLGQGASGGQPQHF
NA | TRBJ1-4 | NA | TRBV20-1 | TGCAGTGCTAGAAAGGGATCGGCTAATGAAAAACTGTTTTTT | CSARKGSANEKLFF
NA | TRBJ2-1 | NA | TRBV7-2 | TGTGCCAGCAGCTTAGGGCTCAGCGGCCGATCCTACAATGAGCAGTTCTTC | CASSLGLSGRSYNEQFF
few | TRBJ2-5 | NA | TRBV29-1 | TGCAGCGTTGGGGAGGACTCACGGGGGACCCAGTACTTC | CSVGEDSRGTQYF
NA | TRBJ2-1 | NA | TRBV29-1 | TGCAGCGTTGTAGGGTTCTACAATGAGCAGTTCTTC | CSVVGFYNEQFF
NA | TRBJ2-3 | NA | TRBV6-5 | TGTGCCAGCAGAAAGACAGACCGCACAGATACGCAGTATTTT | CASRKTDRTDTQYF
many | TRBJ2-7 | NA | TRBV7-8 | TGTGCCAGCACCTCCGGGACATTCGGCTCCTACGAGCAGTACTTC | CASTSGTFGSYEQYF
many | TRBJ2-1 | NA | TRBV5-1 | TGCGCCAGCAGCTTGGGTGGGTCTAGCAATGAGCAGTTCTTC | CASSLGGSSNEQFF